The 21 T cell receptor beta chains below come from one sample, sequenced in a study of shared clonotypes between healthy human individuals (TCRdb year 2020). Library preparation used the immunoSEQ multiplex PCR assay. As stored in TCRdb, this immuneACCESS dataset retains in-frame rearrangements with V and J assigned. A fraction of the clones does not appear; measured against another copy, unresolved V genes explain less than half of the discrepancy, and the remainder lacks a known reason. Within this sample are about 2.4 million clones, with around nine tenths of them counted one time only. The ten top clones hold around 0.14% of the sample. Sequenced sample: naive CD4+ T cells sorted from blood. The cell subset or site label, read with the paper, signifies: CD45RA+ positively selected. These receptors were taken from a man between 18 and 35 years old in good health.

The genes are TRBV9 and TRBJ1-2; no firm D call. The CDR3 is made up of 14 amino acids. CDR1 is SGDLS and CDR2 is YYNGEE in the germline V gene. With 0 bases removed from V and 3 bases from J, the gap between germline ends came to 9 bases. DNA for the CDR3: TGTGCCAGCAGCGTAGACGCACCACACTATGGCTACACCTTC. It yields the protein CASSVDAPHYGYTF.

CDR3 in amino acids: CASSSRTGGDQPQHF. In nucleotides, the CDR3 is TGTGCCAGCAGCAGCAGGACAGGGGGGGATCAGCCCCAGCATTTT. The chain joins TRBV7-2 to TRBJ1-5; 10 positions agree with TRBD1. Germline trimming cut 5 bases from V and 5 bases from J; bases unmatched to any gene: 6. Germline lookup yields CDR1 SGHTA and CDR2 FQGNSA. The CDR3 covers 15 residues. Supplemented by reference TRBV7-2 and TRBJ1-5, the full variable domain reads GAGVSQSPSNKVTEKGKDVELRCDPISGHTALYWYRQSLGQGLEFLIYFQGNSAPDKSGLPSDRFSAERTGGSVSTLTIQRTQQEDSAVYLCASSSRTGGDQPQHFGDGTRLSIL.

This clone showed up just once. This chain joins TRBV7-2 and TRBJ2-7, with 10 bases that match TRBD1. Looked up from germline, CDR1 is SGHTA and CDR2 is FQGNSA. V shed 6 bases, J shed 1 base, and the junction held 6 bases outside the gene matches. This CDR3 contains 15 residues. CDR3 region: CASSPGQGDSYEQYF. In nucleotides, the CDR3 is TGTGCCAGCAGTCCTGGACAGGGGGATTCCTACGAGCAGTACTTC.

The CDR3 bases are TGTGCCAGTAGTTTAGCCCCCGGGACAGTGAAAGGCAATCAGCCCCAGCATTTT. Translating it yields CASSLAPGTVKGNQPQHF. This chain links TRBV19 with TRBJ1-5; 7 bases line up with TRBD1. The trim removed 5 bases at V and 2 bases at J, leaving 15 bases unmatched. Germline-derived CDR1 and CDR2 are LNHDA and SQIVND (reference sequence). The CDR3 has 18 amino acids.

This clone was seen just once. The chain links TRBV6-1 to TRBJ1-4, with 7 bases fitting TRBD1. There are 15 residues in the CDR3. V trimming: 7 bases; J trimming: 4 bases; junction bases outside the gene matches: 9. Germline CDR1 is MNHNS and CDR2 is SASEGT. CDR3 residues: CASTPPGQYNEKLFF. The DNA for the CDR3 is TGTGCCAGCACTCCCCCGGGACAGTATAATGAAAAACTGTTTTTT.

CDR3 coding DNA: TGTGCCAGTAGTACAATTCCCGGGACAGGGCCCCATGAAGCTTTCTTT. Its protein product is CASSTIPGTGPHEAFF. This chain links TRBV19 with TRBJ1-1, with 9 bases fitting TRBD1. The trim removed 4 bases at V and 7 bases at J, leaving 13 bases unmatched. CDR1 is LNHDA, CDR2 SQIVND, per germline (reference sequence). The length of the CDR3 is 16 residues.

The chain is built from TRBV7-8 and TRBJ2-3; 7 bases align to TRBD2. The CDR3 is 17 residues long. Germline V CDR1 and CDR2: SGHVS, FQNEAQ. Unmatched junction bases numbered 11, after V lost 5 bases and J lost 0 bases. The DNA of the CDR3 is TGTGCCAGCAGCCTAATGAGGGACTACTCTAGCACAGATACGCAGTATTTT. As protein: CASSLMRDYSSTDTQYF.

The chain links TRBV11-2 to TRBJ2-7; D might be TRBD2 (6 bases). The germline gives CDR1 SGHAT, CDR2 FQNNGV. This CDR3 is 16 amino acids long. Trimming took off 3 bases at V and 6 bases at J, with 21 bases between the two ends. The CDR3 DNA is TGTGCCAGCAGCTTCGGGGCGGGGCTATTGATGGTCGAGCAGTACTTC. Protein product: CASSFGAGLLMVEQYF.

V usage is TRBV6-5 and J usage is TRBJ2-1; 8 nucleotides line up with TRBD2. The V segment lost 4 bases and the J segment 3 bases; nucleotides outside the gene matches: 8. CDR1 is MNHEY, CDR2 SVGAGI, per germline. The CDR3 sequence is 16 residues long. The CDR3 region has the DNA TGTGCCAGCAGTTCCTCGGGCGGGGGGTTCTACAATGAGCAGTTCTTC. Translation gives CASSSSGGGFYNEQFF.

For this clone: Other DNA sequences in the same sample also yield this CDR3. V and J are TRBV10-1 and TRBJ2-3, with D perhaps TRBD1 or TRBD2 (5 bases each). Germline loops: CDR1 WNHNN, CDR2 SYGVQD (reference sequence). Trimming cost V 2 bases and J 3 bases, with 6 bases left between them. This CDR3 spans 13 amino acids. CDR3 amino acids: CASSEGGTDTQYF. CDR3 in DNA: TGCGCCAGCAGTGAGGGGGGTACAGATACGCAGTATTTT.

This clone turned up a few times. The chain has TRBV19 and TRBJ1-6; a possible D gene is TRBD1 (6 bases). The CDR3 totals 17 residues. Germline V gives CDR1 LNHDA, CDR2 SQIVND (reference sequence). V gave up 4 bases and J gave up 7 bases, with 20 bases separating them. The CDR3 here is CASSTSRVTGHNSPLHF. DNA for the CDR3: TGTGCCAGTAGTACCTCCAGGGTGACAGGACACAATTCACCCCTCCACTTT.

Written as DNA, the CDR3 is TGTGCCAGCAGTTACGGCTCAAGTTTCTCCTACGAGCAGTACTTC. Amino acids: CASSYGSSFSYEQYF. The chain couples TRBV6-5 to TRBJ2-7, with unresolved D. This CDR3 contains 15 residues. Germline loops: CDR1 MNHEY, CDR2 SVGAGI. V shed 2 bases and J shed 0 bases, with 11 bases lying between them.

The genes are TRBV6-5 and TRBJ2-7; D call uncertain. V was shortened by 0 bases and J by 0 bases, with 6 bases between the two germline ends. The V gene's germline CDR1 is MNHEY and CDR2 SVGAGI. The CDR3 is 14 residues long. The CDR3 coding sequence is TGTGCCAGCAGTTACTCGAAAAGCTCCTACGAGCAGTACTTC. Translation gives CASSYSKSSYEQYF.

This chain uses TRBV7-9 with TRBJ2-3; TRBD1 or TRBD2 may be the D gene (5 bases each). Trimming took 5 bases from V and 2 from J, leaving 14 bases between them. CDR3 size: 15 residues. CDR1 and CDR2 (germline): SEHNR, FQNEAQ (reference sequence). This chain's CDR3 is CASSRIGAVTDTQYF. CDR3 coding DNA: TGTGCCAGCAGCCGAATCGGGGCAGTCACAGATACGCAGTATTTT. The variable domain in full, completed from reference TRBV7-9 and TRBJ2-3, reads DTGVSQNPRHKITKRGQNVTFRCDPISEHNRLYWYRQTLGQGPEFLTYFQNEAQLEKSRLLSDRFSAERPKGSFSTLEIQRTEQGDSAMYLCASSRIGAVTDTQYFGPGTRLTVL.

The rearrangement links TRBV9 to TRBJ2-7; a weak D match, TRBD1 (6 bases). The CDR3 runs to 14 residues. The V gene lost 4 bases and the J gene lost 2 bases, with 13 bases spanning the gap. From germline, CDR1 is SGDLS and CDR2 YYNGEE. The CDR3 sequence is CASSPTDSPYEQYF. The CDR3 DNA sequence: TGTGCCAGCAGCCCAACGGACAGTCCCTACGAGCAGTACTTC.

The chain's CDR3 is CASSFGGSSTDTQYF. Here the CDR3 DNA reads TGCGCCAGCAGCTTTGGGGGGTCTAGCACAGATACGCAGTATTTT. This rearrangement joins TRBV5-1 to TRBJ2-3; D is possibly TRBD2 (6 bases). The CDR3 contains 15 residues. Trimming removed 2 bases at V and 0 bases at J, with 10 bases between. Germline-derived CDR1 and CDR2 are SGHRS and YFSETQ.

This chain connects TRBV6-1 to TRBJ2-2; D possibly uses TRBD1 or TRBD2 (5 bases each). V lost 9 bases, J lost 5 bases, and 16 bases lay in between. Germline values: CDR1 MNHNS, CDR2 SASEGT. The CDR3 is 14 amino acids. The CDR3 protein is CASIAGSWTGELFF. CDR3 in DNA: TGTGCCAGTATTGCAGGGAGTTGGACCGGGGAGCTGTTTTTT.

This clone occurred once. The chain employs TRBV6-6 and TRBJ2-3, with 11 positions matching TRBD2. V gave up 6 bases and J gave up 4 bases; unmatched junction bases: 3. CDR3 size: 14 residues. Germline V gene sequence: CDR1 MNHNY, CDR2 SVGAGI (reference sequence). CDR3 amino acids: CASRLAGAADTQYF. The CDR3 bases are TGTGCCAGCAGACTAGCGGGAGCAGCAGATACGCAGTATTTT.

The CDR3 here is CASSRPRWYQETQYF. As DNA, the CDR3 is TGTGCCAGCAGCAGGCCTCGCTGGTACCAAGAGACCCAGTACTTC. The chain combines TRBV5-6 with TRBJ2-5; no clear D. CDR3 length: 15 amino acids. The germline V and J ends were trimmed by 4 bases and 0 bases, with 13 bases remaining between them. CDR1 is SGHDT and CDR2 is YYEEEE in the germline V gene.

The V call is TRBV23-1, the J call TRBJ1-2; weak D call: TRBD1 (5 bases). TRBV23-1 is noted as an ORF with a role that remains uncertain. The CDR3 runs 16 residues. V lost 6 bases, J lost 1 base, and 18 bases lay in between. The CDR3 sequence is CASRYLGQLFNYGYTF. CDR3 bases: TGCGCCAGCAGGTACTTGGGGCAGCTATTTAACTATGGCTACACCTTC.

The gene calls are TRBV6-1 and TRBJ2-1; 9 nucleotides line up with TRBD1. V lost 5 bases to trimming and J lost 4 bases; unmatched junction nucleotides: 6. Per the germline V gene, CDR1 is MNHNS and CDR2 is SASEGT. The CDR3 has 15 residues. The CDR3 nucleotides read TGTGCCAGCAGTCGACAGGGGGGGGCTTACAATGAGCAGTTCTTC. Amino acids: CASSRQGGAYNEQFF.